These 28 T cell receptor beta chains share one sample of origin, sequenced in a study of blood T cell repertoires in COVID-19. The data were produced by immunoSEQ multiplex PCR, yet TCRdb's version contains in-frame clones alone and is incomplete. The repertoire has 450,000 or so clones, about 88% of them found once; the top ten carry approximately 1.5%. The sequencing input was peripheral blood. The origin of the receptors is a woman between 35 and 50 years old with COVID-19, enrolled during active disease.

This rearrangement joins TRBV30 to TRBJ1-2, with D perhaps matching TRBD1 (6 bases). V lost 1 base and J lost 2, with 26 bases in between. CDR3 length: 19 amino acids. Germline V CDR1 and CDR2: GTSNPN, SVGIG (reference sequence). The CDR3 nucleotides read TGTGCCTGGAGTGCGGGGTGGGGGCAGACCAGCCTCCCCAACTATGGCTACACCTTC. Its protein is CAWSAGWGQTSLPNYGYTF. Full variable domain (missing parts from reference TRBV30 and TRBJ1-2): SQTIHQWPATLVQPVGSPLSLECTVEGTSNPNLYWYRQAAGRGLQLLFYSVGIGQISSEVPQNLSASRPQDRQFILSSKKLLLSDSGFYLCAWSAGWGQTSLPNYGYTFGSGTRLTVV.

This chain uses TRBV28 with TRBJ1-1; no definite D call. This CDR3 contains 15 residues. V shed 2 bases and J shed 1 base, with 11 bases lying between them. Germline values: CDR1 MDHEN, CDR2 SYDVKM. CDR3 nucleotide sequence: TGTGCCAGCAGTTTAAGTGGGCCCGAGAACACTGAAGCTTTCTTT. Translating it yields CASSLSGPENTEAFF.

This chain links TRBV11-3 with TRBJ2-3; 9 bases fit TRBD1. After removal of 3 bases from V and 1 base from J, the junction contained 5 bases not matched to a gene. CDR1 is SGHNT and CDR2 is YENEEA in the germline V gene. The CDR3 length is 16 residues. CDR3 DNA sequence: TGTGCCAGCAGCTTCCAAGGACAGGGGCGCACAGATACGCAGTATTTT. It specifies CASSFQGQGRTDTQYF.

The chain has TRBV24-1 and TRBJ2-1; D is uncertain. V gave up 6 bases and J gave up 7 bases, with 21 bases separating them. This CDR3 spans 16 amino acids. CDR1 and CDR2 (germline): KGHDR, SFDVKD. The CDR3: CATSSPKVAFGNEQFF. As DNA, the CDR3 is TGTGCCACCAGTAGCCCTAAAGTTGCTTTCGGGAATGAGCAGTTCTTC.

In nucleotides, the CDR3 is TGTGCCAGCACCCAGGCGGGGCGCCGGTATGGCTACACCTTC. As protein: CASTQAGRRYGYTF. This chain uses TRBV5-6 with TRBJ1-2; possibly TRBD1 for D (5 bases). The CDR3 extends over 14 amino acids. V shed 6 bases and J shed 5 bases, with 17 bases lying between them. Germline V gene data show CDR1 as SGHDT and CDR2 as YYEEEE.

The chain joins TRBV7-2 to TRBJ2-2; the match to TRBD2 covers 7 bases. With 5 bases clipped from V and 7 bases from J, the junction kept 7 bases outside the gene matches. Germline V lookup: CDR1 SGHTA, CDR2 FQGNSA. The CDR3 runs to 14 residues. The CDR3 coding sequence is TGTGCCAGCAGCCACGGACTAGTTCTCGGGGAGCTGTTTTTT. It specifies CASSHGLVLGELFF.

This clone appeared once. The chain uses TRBV19 and TRBJ2-5; weak D call: TRBD2 (7 bases). The V gene lost 9 bases and the J gene lost 0 bases, with 23 bases spanning the gap. The CDR3 sequence is 17 residues long. In germline, CDR1 is LNHDA, CDR2 SQIVND (reference sequence). This CDR3 reads CASRRGAVPRDQETQYF. The CDR3 coding sequence is TGTGCCAGCCGACGGGGGGCTGTGCCCCGCGACCAAGAGACCCAGTACTTC.

This clone has a single count. The rearrangement uses TRBV29-1 and TRBJ2-1; D might be TRBD1 (5 bases). The CDR3 sequence is 13 residues long. V was clipped by 4 bases and J by 9 bases, with 16 bases between them. Germline V gives CDR1 SQVTM, CDR2 ANQGSEA. The CDR3 region is CSVAGRVLGEQFF. Written as DNA, the CDR3 is TGCAGCGTTGCGGGCAGGGTGCTTGGTGAGCAGTTCTTC.

CDR3 protein: CASNGLAGGGLQYF. Written as DNA, the CDR3 is TGTGCCAGCAATGGACTAGCGGGGGGAGGGTTGCAGTACTTC. V and J are TRBV28 and TRBJ2-7; 14 positions agree with TRBD2. The CDR3 has 14 residues. The V and J ends lost 7 bases and 9 bases, in that order; junction bases with no gene match: 8. Germline V gene data show CDR1 as MDHEN and CDR2 as SYDVKM.

Only a few counts were recorded for this clone. DNA of the CDR3: TGCGCCAGCCGGGATGTGGGACAGGGGAACACCGGGGAGCTGTTTTTT. Amino acids: CASRDVGQGNTGELFF. The chain is built from TRBV5-1 and TRBJ2-2; 9 nucleotides align to TRBD1. This CDR3 contains 16 residues. Germline assignment: CDR1 SGHRS and CDR2 YFSETQ. Trimming cost V 7 bases and J 1 base; bases outside gene matches: 8. The variable domain in full, with the rest retrieved from reference TRBV5-1 and TRBJ2-2, is KAGVTQTPRYLIKTRGQQVTLSCSPISGHRSVSWYQQTPGQGLQFLFEYFSETQRNKGNFPGRFSGRQFSNSRSEMNVSTLELGDSALYLCASRDVGQGNTGELFFGEGSRLTVL.

The DNA of the CDR3 is TGTGCCAGCAGCGCGGACGGGAATGGCTACACCTTC. Its translation: CASSADGNGYTF. The chain links TRBV7-3 to TRBJ1-2, with D unresolved. CDR1 SGHTA and CDR2 FQGTGA come from the germline V gene. V was trimmed by 5 bases and J by 6 bases, leaving 10 bases between them. CDR3 length equals 12 residues.

The table lists this clone with a few counts. The rearrangement uses TRBV29-1 and TRBJ2-7; 10 bases map to TRBD2. The germline gives CDR1 SQVTM, CDR2 ANQGSEA. The CDR3 length is 13 residues. J gave up 9 bases and V 5 bases, and 10 bases lay outside the gene matches. Written as DNA, the CDR3 is TGCAGCGTTCTGAGCGGGAGGGCCTTATTGCAGTACTTC. Its protein product is CSVLSGRALLQYF.

V and J are TRBV6-6 and TRBJ2-5; 9 nucleotides match TRBD2. V gave up 5 bases and J gave up 5 bases; unmatched junction bases: 3. The CDR3 spans 13 residues. Germline assignment: CDR1 MNHNY and CDR2 SVGAGI (reference sequence). CDR3 sequence: CASSTTSGETQYF. CDR3 coding DNA: TGTGCCAGCAGTACGACTAGCGGCGAGACCCAGTACTTC.

The chain is built from TRBV5-4 and TRBJ1-2, with a tentative D call TRBD1 (5 bases). Germline lookup yields CDR1 SGHNT and CDR2 YYREEE (reference sequence). CDR3 size: 14 residues. V shed 4 bases and J shed 4 bases, with 14 bases lying between them. For the CDR3, the DNA is TGTGCCAGCAGCCCCTCGACAGAGTCCTATGGCTACACCTTC. Protein product: CASSPSTESYGYTF.

This clone was seen more than once but under ten times. This rearrangement joins TRBV19 to TRBJ1-4, with 7 bases matching TRBD1. The junction had 9 bases not matched to a gene; V was cut back by 6 bases and J by 8 bases. The germline gives CDR1 LNHDA, CDR2 SQIVND (reference sequence). The CDR3 runs to 14 residues. CDR3 nucleotides: TGTGCCAGTAGCCCACAGGGGCGGGACGAAAAACTGTTTTTT. This gives the protein CASSPQGRDEKLFF. The complete variable domain, with remaining parts taken from reference TRBV19 and TRBJ1-4, reads DGGITQSPKYLFRKEGQNVTLSCEQNLNHDAMYWYRQDPGQGLRLIYYSQIVNDFQKGDIAEGYSVSREKKESFPLTVTSAQKNPTAFYLCASSPQGRDEKLFFGSGTQLSVL.

This clone was recorded a few times. This chain connects TRBV9 to TRBJ1-1, with 7 positions matching TRBD1. This CDR3 region has 14 residues. The trim removed 4 bases at V and 6 bases at J, leaving 9 bases unmatched. CDR1 is SGDLS, CDR2 YYNGEE, per germline. CDR3 region: CASSPRQGVPEAFF. CDR3 nucleotides: TGTGCCAGCAGCCCCCGACAGGGCGTCCCTGAAGCTTTCTTT.

This chain links TRBV5-1 with TRBJ2-3; 11 positions match TRBD2. Germline V lookup: CDR1 SGHRS, CDR2 YFSETQ. This CDR3 has 17 residues. V shed 4 bases, J shed 3 bases, and the junction held 10 bases outside the gene matches. In DNA, the CDR3 is TGCGCCAGCAGCCCCATATCTAGCGGGAGGACGACAGATACGCAGTATTTT. This sequence encodes CASSPISSGRTTDTQYF.

The rearrangement uses TRBV30 and TRBJ2-3, with D perhaps TRBD1 (5 bases). The CDR3 loop spans 14 amino acids. The V gene's germline CDR1 is GTSNPN and CDR2 SVGIG (reference sequence). V lost 4 bases and J lost 3, with 14 bases in between. Here the CDR3 reads CAWTAGMSTDTQYF. In DNA form, the CDR3 reads TGTGCCTGGACGGCAGGGATGAGTACAGATACGCAGTATTTT.

V usage is TRBV9 and J usage is TRBJ1-1; possibly TRBD1 for D (6 bases). This CDR3 region has 13 residues. Germline values: CDR1 SGDLS, CDR2 YYNGEE. Deletions cut 3 bases from V and 8 bases from J, with 14 bases between. The CDR3 sequence: CASSGTGIREAFF. CDR3 sequence (DNA): TGTGCCAGCAGCGGCACAGGGATAAGAGAAGCTTTCTTT.

This clone showed up just a few times. The J gene is TRBJ1-3, the V gene TRBV23-1; D ambiguous. TRBV23-1 is known as an ORF, though its function is uncertain. The CDR3 covers 16 residues. The V end lost 0 bases, the J end lost 0 bases, and 9 bases lay between the germline ends. As DNA, the CDR3 is TGCGCCAGCAGTCAATCGGCCCGCGGCTCTGGAAACACCATATATTTT. Protein product: CASSQSARGSGNTIYF.

This sequence joins TRBV29-1 and TRBJ2-5, with TRBD2 as a possible D gene (7 bases). Per the germline V gene, CDR1 is SQVTM and CDR2 is ANQGSEA. This CDR3 region has 18 residues. V lost 1 base and J 5 bases, leaving 26 bases between the germline ends. CDR3 residues: CSVEGRGGAELRHETQYF. The CDR3, as DNA: TGCAGCGTTGAAGGCCGTGGGGGGGCTGAACTAAGACACGAGACCCAGTACTTC.

This clone was seen a single time. This chain uses TRBV11-2 with TRBJ1-1, with a tentative D call TRBD1 (5 bases). CDR1 SGHAT and CDR2 FQNNGV come from the germline V gene. This CDR3 comprises 15 residues. V gave up 1 base and J gave up 4 bases, with 13 bases separating them. CDR3 in DNA: TGTGCCAGCAGCTTAGTAAAGGGAAGGGGCACTGAAGCTTTCTTT. Its translation is CASSLVKGRGTEAFF. Full variable domain (rest looked up from reference TRBV11-2 and TRBJ1-1): EAGVAQSPRYKIIEKRQSVAFWCNPISGHATLYWYQQILGQGPKLLIQFQNNGVVDDSQLPKDRFSAERLKGVDSTLKIQPAKLEDSAVYLCASSLVKGRGTEAFFGQGTRLTVV.

This clone showed up just once. The chain recombines TRBV6-6 with TRBJ1-1; D gene uncertain. Trimming removed 2 bases at V and 0 bases at J, with 13 bases between. The length of the CDR3 is 16 residues. Germline V gene sequence: CDR1 MNHNY, CDR2 SVGAGI (reference sequence). Here the CDR3 reads CASSYPGDPLNTEAFF. The CDR3 DNA reads as TGTGCCAGCAGTTACCCAGGTGATCCGTTGAACACTGAAGCTTTCTTT.

The chain is built from TRBV5-8 and TRBJ1-1, with D possibly TRBD1 on 6 matching bases. Deletions cut 6 bases from V and 1 base from J, with 16 bases between. Germline CDR1 reads SGHTS; CDR2 reads YDEGEE. CDR3 length: 15 residues. The CDR3 spells CASILGQHKNTEAFF. In DNA form, the CDR3 reads TGTGCCAGCATCCTCGGACAGCATAAGAACACTGAAGCTTTCTTT.

The rearrangement joins TRBV18 to TRBJ1-4; possibly TRBD1 for D (5 bases). CDR3 length: 15 residues. CDR1 KGHSH and CDR2 LQKENI come from the germline V gene. The V gene lost 7 bases and the J gene lost 6 bases, with 18 bases spanning the gap. Here the CDR3 reads CASFDRAGPDEKLFF. In DNA, the CDR3 is TGTGCCAGCTTCGACCGCGCAGGGCCGGATGAAAAACTGTTTTTT.

V and J are TRBV19 and TRBJ2-7; D remains unclear. This CDR3 has 15 residues. Deletions cut 5 bases from V and 1 base from J, with 15 bases between. CDR1 and CDR2 (germline): LNHDA, SQIVND (reference sequence). The CDR3 DNA sequence: TGTGCCAGTAGTCTGCAGACGACTCCTTCCTACGAGCAGTACTTC. Translated, it gives CASSLQTTPSYEQYF.

The chain recombines TRBV2 with TRBJ2-7; 8 positions match TRBD1. CDR1 is SNHLY, CDR2 FYNNEI, per germline. With 7 bases clipped from V and 1 base from J, the junction kept 3 bases outside the gene matches. The CDR3 is made up of 13 amino acids. The CDR3 DNA follows: TGTGCCAGCAACCGGGACAGGTCCTACGAGCAGTACTTC. Its protein product is CASNRDRSYEQYF.

The chain employs TRBV7-8 and TRBJ2-7, with TRBD1 as a possible D gene (7 bases). This CDR3 region has 18 residues. Germline V gene sequence: CDR1 SGHVS, CDR2 FQNEAQ. V dropped 2 bases and J dropped 0 bases, with 20 bases sitting between them. The CDR3 loop reads CASSLYRGLGGNSYEQYF. CDR3 bases: TGTGCCAGCAGCTTATACAGGGGTTTGGGGGGAAACTCCTACGAGCAGTACTTC.